This TCR beta chain was recovered during a study of OX40 agonist ivuxolimab in advanced cancers. Study-wide context: Partial responses were achieved by three patients, of whom one had hepatocellular carcinoma and two had cutaneous melanoma.

Overall study results and limits: Relative to CD4+, CD8+ T cells held more expanded clones on average. Which antigen the expanded peripheral T cells recognized is unknown.

This clone appeared once. Its antigen is currently unknown. The V end was cut by 6 bases, the J end by 0 bases, with 5 bases between. The CDR3 length is 12 residues. Germline lookup yields CDR1 MNHNY and CDR2 SVGAGI (reference sequence). Measured with immunoSEQ multiplex PCR; TCRdb has only the in-frame clones, and not every one. The sample includes some 80,000 clones, roughly 90% of them seen just once. Sequenced material: CD4+ or CD8+ T cells sorted from blood, taken in a trial of the OX40 agonist ivuxolimab. The chain couples TRBV6-6 to TRBJ1-1; unclear D gene. This sequence originates from an adult with an advanced solid tumor such as melanoma, head and neck, liver or kidney cancer. The CDR3 loop is CASRGLNTEAFF. In DNA, the CDR3 is TGTGCCAGCAGGGGCCTGAACACTGAAGCTTTCTTT.